This T cell receptor (beta chain) is drawn from a study of blood T cell repertoires in COVID-19. Study at large: Acute and convalescent COVID-19 specimens originated in the United States, Italy and Spain. PBMCs, B-cell-depleted T cells, or T cells provided the cDNA or gDNA that made up the material.

Source study methods: From reference gene primer amplification, estimates of nucleated cell counts were derived. Method: immunoSEQ multiplex PCR; TCRdb's copy keeps in-frame clones and lacks some. V, J and clone size are those of that table, while D and trimming were read from the DNA. The sample has roughly 230,000 clones, 65% to 85% seen once. The CDR3 is 14 residues long. Germline V CDR1 and CDR2: SGHDT, YYEEEE. The V end was cut by 3 bases, the J end by 4 bases, with 11 bases between. This clonotype was obtained from a man aged 40-49 years with active or convalescent COVID-19. The specimen sequenced was peripheral blood. The chain carries TRBV5-6 and TRBJ1-5; possible D gene TRBD1, 6 bases. This CDR3 reads CASSSSDRNQPQHF. DNA for the CDR3: TGTGCCAGCAGCTCCTCGGACAGAAATCAGCCCCAGCATTTT.